Listed below are T cell receptor beta chains from one sample, sequenced in a study of OX40 agonist ivuxolimab in advanced cancers. Profiling relied on immunoSEQ multiplex PCR, and the TCRdb table lists in-frame clones only, not all of them. Among about 28,000 clones listed, about 81% were seen once. This sample comprised CD4+ or CD8+ T cells sorted from blood, obtained in a trial of the OX40 agonist ivuxolimab. The receptors were sampled from an adult with an advanced solid tumor such as melanoma, head and neck, liver or kidney cancer. Each CDR3 is given with its conserved first and last residue. Fields, in order: clone size, J gene, D gene, V gene, CDR3 DNA, CDR3 protein. A D gene is named only where the DNA matches it firmly. The size field is filled for only some rows; it gives once, few, many or a size class.

>NA|TRBJ1-5|NA|TRBV30
TGTGCCTGGTCTCCGGGTTCGGGGCAGCCCCAGCATTTT
CAWSPGSGQPQHF
>NA|TRBJ2-3|NA|TRBV19
TGTGCCAGTAGTATAGATCTATCCACCCACACAGATACGCAGTATTTT
CASSIDLSTHTDTQYF
>NA|TRBJ1-1|NA|TRBV7-9
TGTGCCAGCAGACGAGGGACTGAGAACACTGAAGCTTTCTTT
CASRRGTENTEAFF
>few|TRBJ1-6|NA|TRBV4-3
TGCGCCAGCAGCCAGCGGGACGCAGGGAATTCACCCCTCCACTTT
CASSQRDAGNSPLHF
>NA|TRBJ2-7|TRBD2|TRBV7-2
TGTGCCAGCAGCCACCCACTAGCGGGAGGGCCCTACGAGCAGTACTTC
CASSHPLAGGPYEQYF
>few|TRBJ1-5|NA|TRBV4-1
TGCGCCAGCAGCCAAGTACAGGGCACCGATCAGCCCCAGCATTTT
CASSQVQGTDQPQHF
>NA|TRBJ2-5|NA|TRBV29-1
TGCAGCGTTCCATTGGAGGGAGGAGAGACCCAGTACTTC
CSVPLEGGETQYF
>once|TRBJ2-7|NA|TRBV9
TGTGCCAGCAGCTCACGGGCGTCCCGGACCTACGAGCAGTACTTC
CASSSRASRTYEQYF
>NA|TRBJ2-7|NA|TRBV28
TGTGCCAGCAGTTTCAAGGACTACGAGCAGTACTTC
CASSFKDYEQYF
>NA|TRBJ2-7|NA|TRBV13
TGTGCCAGCAGCACAGTGGATCTTTTCTACGAGCAGTACTTC
CASSTVDLFYEQYF
>once|TRBJ2-5|NA|TRBV21-1
TGTGCCAGCAGCACAGGACAGGCCTCCGGGACCCAGTACTTC
CASSTGQASGTQYF
>NA|TRBJ2-7|NA|TRBV28
TGTGCCAGCACCTCCCCAAGCCAATACGAGCAGTACTTC
CASTSPSQYEQYF
>NA|TRBJ2-7|TRBD2|TRBV5-5
TGTGCCAGCAGCTTGGGGGGGACTAGCGGCTACGAGCAGTACTTC
CASSLGGTSGYEQYF
>NA|TRBJ2-7|TRBD1|TRBV11-2
TGTGCCAGCAGCTTTGGGGACAGCCTCACCTACGAGCAGTACTTC
CASSFGDSLTYEQYF
>NA|TRBJ1-4|NA|TRBV4-1
TGCGCCAGCAGCCCCCCCGGGGATTCAGGAGAAAAACTGTTTTTT
CASSPPGDSGEKLFF
>NA|TRBJ2-6|NA|TRBV13
TGTGCCAGCAGCTTACGGAGGCGAGGTGGGGCCAACGTCCTGACTTTC
CASSLRRRGGANVLTF
>once|TRBJ2-5|TRBD2|TRBV11-2
TGTGCCAGCAGCTTAGTAGGAGGCGGGAGGGAGAAAGAGACCCAGTACTTC
CASSLVGGGREKETQYF
>NA|TRBJ2-7|NA|TRBV2
TGTGCCAGCAGCGAGATAGGACGGCCCTCCTACGAGCAGTACTTC
CASSEIGRPSYEQYF
>once|TRBJ2-5|NA|TRBV7-3
TGTGCCAGCAGCTTAATAGCGAGAGGAGGGGAGACCCAGTACTTC
CASSLIARGGETQYF
>NA|TRBJ1-4|TRBD1|TRBV4-1
TGCGCCAGCAGCCAAGGTCGACAGGGGTTTGAAAAACTGTTTTTT
CASSQGRQGFEKLFF
>NA|TRBJ2-1|NA|TRBV7-9
TGTGCCAGCAGCCCCCGGGGGCCTCCCCTAAATGAGCAGTTCTTC
CASSPRGPPLNEQFF
>NA|TRBJ2-3|NA|TRBV6-5
TGTGCCAGCAGTTACGGGGCGGCCCGGGGCACAGATACGCAGTATTTT
CASSYGAARGTDTQYF
>NA|TRBJ1-6|NA|TRBV7-2
TGTGCCAGCAGTGAGGTCGTTGACTTACTTTCACCCCTCCACTTT
CASSEVVDLLSPLHF
>few|TRBJ2-7|TRBD1|TRBV5-1
TGCGCCAGCAGCAAAACAGGGGATTACTCCTACGAGCAGTACTTC
CASSKTGDYSYEQYF
>NA|TRBJ2-7|TRBD1|TRBV6-1
TGTGCCAGCAGTGATGGGGACAGCAGCTCCTACGAGCAGTACTTC
CASSDGDSSSYEQYF
>NA|TRBJ2-2|TRBD2|TRBV4-3
TGCGCCAGCAGCCAAGATGGGCTAGCGGGGACCGGGGAGCTGTTTTTT
CASSQDGLAGTGELFF
>NA|TRBJ2-7|TRBD1|TRBV6-1
TGTGCCAGCAGTGCCAGGACAGGGTCCGCGGACGAGCAGTACTTC
CASSARTGSADEQYF
>few|TRBJ1-1|TRBD1|TRBV28
TGTGCCAGCAGCCCTCCCTGGACAGGGAAGAACACTGAAGCTTTCTTT
CASSPPWTGKNTEAFF
>NA|TRBJ2-3|TRBD1|TRBV2
TGTGCCGGTGGGACAGGGCGCGGGATGTTTGGAGATACGCAGTATTTT
CAGGTGRGMFGDTQYF
>few|TRBJ2-7|NA|TRBV28
TGTGCCAGCAGTTGGGACCCCGGGGACTACGAGCAGTACTTC
CASSWDPGDYEQYF
>NA|TRBJ2-7|NA|TRBV11-2
TGTGCCAGCAGCCACTACTCGGGGGCCTACGAGCAGTACTTC
CASSHYSGAYEQYF
>NA|TRBJ1-1|NA|TRBV27
TGTGCCAGCAGTTTTGGATCTTCCTTGAACACTGAAGCTTTCTTT
CASSFGSSLNTEAFF
>NA|TRBJ2-1|NA|TRBV6-6
TGTGCCAGCAGCCGCCTGGGAGGGGGCTCGGATGAGCAGTTCTTC
CASSRLGGGSDEQFF
>NA|TRBJ1-5|NA|TRBV4-1
TGCGCCAGCAGCCCTTTTCAAGGGGATCAGCCCCAGCATTTT
CASSPFQGDQPQHF
>NA|TRBJ1-5|NA|TRBV5-1
TGCGCCAGCAGCTTTGGAGGGAGCAATCAGCCCCAGCATTTT
CASSFGGSNQPQHF
>NA|TRBJ2-1|NA|TRBV5-6
TGTGCCAGCAGCTTGGTGGGGGGGCCGAGCTCCTACAATGAGCAGTTCTTC
CASSLVGGPSSYNEQFF
>NA|TRBJ2-1|NA|TRBV7-6
TGTGCCAGCAGCTTAGGGGGGTTCGACAATGAGCAGTTCTTC
CASSLGGFDNEQFF
>once|TRBJ1-3|NA|TRBV5-8
TGTGCCAGCAGCTTGGGGCCGTCCTCTGGAAACACCATATATTTT
CASSLGPSSGNTIYF
>once|TRBJ1-1|NA|TRBV7-3
TGTGCCAGCAGCTTTTCCCTGAGGACTGAAGCTTTCTTT
CASSFSLRTEAFF
>NA|TRBJ2-5|NA|TRBV21-1
TGTGCCAGCAGCCCCCACAGGGGTACGGAAGAGACCCAGTACTTC
CASSPHRGTEETQYF
>NA|TRBJ2-3|NA|TRBV7-3
TGTGCCAGCAGCCCCGGGGGTGGCACAGATACGCAGTATTTT
CASSPGGGTDTQYF
>NA|TRBJ2-3|TRBD2|TRBV6-4
TGTGCCAGCAGTGTAGCGGGAGAGGGAGATACGCAGTATTTT
CASSVAGEGDTQYF
>NA|TRBJ1-2|NA|TRBV28
TGTGCCAGCAGTTTCTCTCCGGACAGAGCTAACTATGGCTACACCTTC
CASSFSPDRANYGYTF
>NA|TRBJ2-3|NA|TRBV6-5
TGTGCCAGCAGCAGTGGGGGGTGGGGGATAGATACGCAGTATTTT
CASSSGGWGIDTQYF